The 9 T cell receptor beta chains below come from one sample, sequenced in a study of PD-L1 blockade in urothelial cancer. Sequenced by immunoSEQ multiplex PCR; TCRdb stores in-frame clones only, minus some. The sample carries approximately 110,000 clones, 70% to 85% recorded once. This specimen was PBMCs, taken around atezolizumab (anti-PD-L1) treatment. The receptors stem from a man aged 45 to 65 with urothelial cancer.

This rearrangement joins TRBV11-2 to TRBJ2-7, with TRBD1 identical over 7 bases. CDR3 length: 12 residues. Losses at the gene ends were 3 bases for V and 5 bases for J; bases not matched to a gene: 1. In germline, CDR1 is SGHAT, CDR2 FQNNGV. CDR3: CASSFQGDEQYF. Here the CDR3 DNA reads TGTGCCAGCAGCTTTCAGGGGGACGAGCAGTACTTC. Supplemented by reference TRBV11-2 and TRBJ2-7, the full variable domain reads EAGVAQSPRYKIIEKRQSVAFWCNPISGHATLYWYQQILGQGPKLLIQFQNNGVVDDSQLPKDRFSAERLKGVDSTLKIQPAKLEDSAVYLCASSFQGDEQYFGPGTRLTVT.

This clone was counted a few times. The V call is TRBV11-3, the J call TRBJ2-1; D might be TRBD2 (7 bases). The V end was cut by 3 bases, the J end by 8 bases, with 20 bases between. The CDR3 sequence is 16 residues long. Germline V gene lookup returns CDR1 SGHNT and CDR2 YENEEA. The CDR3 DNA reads TGTGCCAGCAGCTTTGGGGGGGCGGGAAAGCGCGATGAGCAGTTCTTC. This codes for CASSFGGAGKRDEQFF.

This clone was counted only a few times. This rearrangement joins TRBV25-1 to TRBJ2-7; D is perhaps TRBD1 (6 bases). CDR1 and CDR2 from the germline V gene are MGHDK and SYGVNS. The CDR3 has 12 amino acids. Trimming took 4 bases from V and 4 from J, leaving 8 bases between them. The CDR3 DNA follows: TGTGCCAGCAGTGCCGGGACATACGAGCAGTACTTC. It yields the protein CASSAGTYEQYF.

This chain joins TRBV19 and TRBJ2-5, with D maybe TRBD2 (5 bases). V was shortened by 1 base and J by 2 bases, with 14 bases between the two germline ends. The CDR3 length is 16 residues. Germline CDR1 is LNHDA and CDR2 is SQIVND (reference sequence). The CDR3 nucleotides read TGTGCCAGTAGTATAGGGCTCGGACTGGCACAAGAGACCCAGTACTTC. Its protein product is CASSIGLGLAQETQYF.

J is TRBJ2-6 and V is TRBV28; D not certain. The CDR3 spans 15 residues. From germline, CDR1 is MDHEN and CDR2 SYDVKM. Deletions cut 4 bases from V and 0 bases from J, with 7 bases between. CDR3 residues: CASSSTYSGANVLTF. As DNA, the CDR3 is TGTGCCAGCAGTTCAACTTACTCTGGGGCCAACGTCCTGACTTTC.

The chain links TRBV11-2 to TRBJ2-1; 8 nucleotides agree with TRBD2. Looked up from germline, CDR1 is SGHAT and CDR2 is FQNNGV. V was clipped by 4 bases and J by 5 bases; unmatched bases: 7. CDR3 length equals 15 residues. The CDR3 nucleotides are TGTGCCAGCAGCTCTTCTAGCGGGTTACACAATGAGCAGTTCTTC. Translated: CASSSSSGLHNEQFF.

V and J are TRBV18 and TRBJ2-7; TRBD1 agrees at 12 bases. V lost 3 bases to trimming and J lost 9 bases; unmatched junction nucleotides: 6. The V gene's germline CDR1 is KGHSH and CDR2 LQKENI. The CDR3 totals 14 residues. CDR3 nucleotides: TGTGCCAGCTCACCTGGGACAGGGGGCAATGTGCAGTACTTC. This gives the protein CASSPGTGGNVQYF.

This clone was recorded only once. The CDR3 region has the DNA TGTGCCACCAGGACTAGGGTAAACACCGGGGAGCTGTTTTTT. Its protein is CATRTRVNTGELFF. The chain links TRBV15 to TRBJ2-2; possibly TRBD2 for D (6 bases). This CDR3 spans 14 amino acids. V was shortened by 6 bases and J by 2 bases, with 10 bases between the two germline ends. Looked up from germline, CDR1 is LNHNV and CDR2 is YYDKDF (reference sequence).

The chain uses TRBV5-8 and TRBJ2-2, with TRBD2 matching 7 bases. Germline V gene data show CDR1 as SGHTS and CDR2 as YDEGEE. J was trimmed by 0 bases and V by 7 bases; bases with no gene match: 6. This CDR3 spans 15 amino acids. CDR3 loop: CASGYGLANTGELFF. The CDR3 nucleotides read TGTGCCAGCGGGTACGGACTAGCGAACACCGGGGAGCTGTTTTTT.